Below, 23 T cell receptor beta chains from the same sample are listed, as sequenced in a study of T-cell memory formation after mild COVID-19. MiXCR was run by TCRdb on the 5' RACE reads, yielding one entry per CDR3 protein. This table holds 450,000 or so distinct CDR3 sequences, around a quarter found once. Sequenced material: PBMCs or a T cell subset sorted from them (not recorded which). Every receptor here comes from an adult woman who had mild COVID-19 (a few samples of this study predate the infection). Cell type and time point are not known.

The genes are TRBV6-2 or TRBV6-3 and TRBJ1-1; D is undetermined. CDR3 length: 15 amino acids. CDR1 is MNHEY and CDR2 is SVGEGT in the germline V gene. The V gene lost 2 bases and the J gene lost 1 base, with 11 bases spanning the gap. Written as DNA, the CDR3 is TGTGCCAGCAGTTACAATTCACCGGGGAACACTGAAGCTTTCTTT. Protein: CASSYNSPGNTEAFF.

This clonotype was counted between two and nine times. This chain links TRBV20-1 with TRBJ2-3; D uncertain. The germline CDR1 and CDR2 sequences are DFQATT and SNEGSKA (reference sequence). The CDR3 is 14 amino acids. V was shortened by 6 bases and J by 0 bases, with 13 bases between the two germline ends. In DNA form, the CDR3 reads TGCAGTGCGCCTAGTCTGGGTAGCACAGATACGCAGTATTTT. It encodes CSAPSLGSTDTQYF.

The chain couples TRBV6-5 to TRBJ2-6, with 15 bases fitting TRBD2. Germline assignment: CDR1 MNHEY and CDR2 SVGAGI. This CDR3 has 16 residues. Germline trimming cut 8 bases from V and 4 bases from J; bases unmatched to any gene: 3. The CDR3 protein is CASGLAGGSGANVLTF. The CDR3 region has the DNA TGTGCCAGCGGACTAGCGGGGGGGTCCGGGGCCAACGTCCTGACTTTC.

The rearrangement uses TRBV5-1 and TRBJ2-2; 8 positions agree with TRBD1. Looked up from germline, CDR1 is SGHRS and CDR2 is YFSETQ. This CDR3 is 17 amino acids long. V gave up 3 bases and J gave up 2 bases; unmatched junction bases: 9. The CDR3 here is CASSSQKGTGNTGELFF. The CDR3 bases are TGCGCCAGCAGCTCGCAAAAAGGGACAGGAAACACCGGGGAGCTGTTTTTT. The full variable domain, in which reference TRBV5-1 and TRBJ2-2 provide the parts outside the CDR3, is KAGVTQTPRYLIKTRGQQVTLSCSPISGHRSVSWYQQTPGQGLQFLFEYFSETQRNKGNFPGRFSGRQFSNSRSEMNVSTLELGDSALYLCASSSQKGTGNTGELFFGEGSRLTVL.

This clonotype was seen more than once but under ten times. This chain uses TRBV24-1 with TRBJ2-1; 9 nucleotides align to TRBD2. V lost 4 bases, J lost 6 bases, and 3 bases stayed unmatched. Germline-derived CDR1 and CDR2 are KGHDR and SFDVKD. The CDR3 extends over 14 amino acids. CDR3 sequence reads: CATSEASGTNEQFF. Here the CDR3 DNA reads TGTGCCACCAGTGAAGCTAGCGGGACCAATGAGCAGTTCTTC.

This chain links TRBV7-9 with TRBJ2-1; D gene unclear. Germline values: CDR1 SEHNR, CDR2 FQNEAQ (reference sequence). The V end was cut by 4 bases, the J end by 4 bases, with 11 bases between. The CDR3 is made up of 14 amino acids. The CDR3 region is CASSSGVLYNEQFF. The CDR3 nucleotides read TGTGCCAGCAGCTCCGGTGTATTATACAATGAGCAGTTCTTC.

This clonotype was picked up a small number of times. This chain joins TRBV5-5 and TRBJ2-7; D is perhaps TRBD1 (6 bases). V was clipped by 4 bases and J by 1 base, with 12 bases between them. CDR3 length: 14 residues. Germline V gene lookup returns CDR1 SGHKS and CDR2 YYEKEE (reference sequence). CDR3 sequence reads: CASSRSTGSYEQYF. The CDR3 DNA sequence: TGTGCCAGCAGCCGGTCGACAGGTTCCTACGAGCAGTACTTC.

The chain has TRBV12-3 or TRBV12-4 and TRBJ2-7; possibly TRBD1 or TRBD2 for D (5 bases each). V gave up 6 bases and J gave up 2 bases, with 17 bases separating them. The CDR3 is 15 residues long. The CDR3 reads CASRVGRRVTYEQYF. The CDR3 DNA reads TGTGCCAGCAGGGTGGGACGTCGGGTTACCTACGAGCAGTACTTC.

This clonotype has a handful of counts. This chain joins TRBV19 and TRBJ1-3; D might be TRBD1 (6 bases). The CDR3 has 17 residues. V was cut by 6 bases and J by 0 bases, with 18 bases left in between. Germline assignment: CDR1 LNHDA and CDR2 SQIVND (reference sequence). CDR3 sequence reads: CASSPGGTFYSGNTIYF. In DNA form, the CDR3 reads TGTGCCAGTAGCCCCGGAGGGACATTCTACTCTGGAAACACCATATATTTT.

This clonotype has only a few counts. The chain carries TRBV21-1 and TRBJ2-7; TRBD2 was called by the table and not checked on the DNA. TRBV21-1 counts as a pseudogene. The CDR3 is 14 residues long. The CDR3: CASTPPSGRSEQYF. The CDR3 DNA follows: TGTGCCAGCACCCCGCCTAGCGGGAGATCCGAGCAGTACTTC.

J is TRBJ2-1 and V is TRBV4-3, with a tentative D call TRBD2 (6 bases). V was trimmed by 0 bases and J by 6 bases, leaving 15 bases between them. The CDR3 sequence is 16 residues long. CDR1 and CDR2 (germline): LGHNA, YSLEER. The CDR3 reads CASSQDRRGPGNEQFF. CDR3 coding DNA: TGCGCCAGCAGCCAAGATAGGAGGGGCCCGGGCAATGAGCAGTTCTTC.

CDR3 protein: CASSRSRLQETQYF. The CDR3 DNA follows: TGTGCCAGCAGCCGGTCACGACTTCAAGAGACCCAGTACTTC. The gene calls are TRBV5-6 and TRBJ2-5; D is ambiguous. V was shortened by 4 bases and J by 2 bases, with 12 bases between the two germline ends. From germline, CDR1 is SGHDT and CDR2 YYEEEE. The CDR3 length is 14 residues.

This clonotype was observed a few times. This sequence joins TRBV7-2 and TRBJ1-2, with D perhaps TRBD1 (5 bases). Trimming cost V 1 base and J 3 bases, with 9 bases left between them. This CDR3 is 14 amino acids long. Germline loops: CDR1 SGHTA, CDR2 FQGNSA. The chain's CDR3 is CASSLGRGDYGYTF. DNA of the CDR3: TGTGCCAGCAGCTTAGGACGGGGGGACTATGGCTACACCTTC.

This clonotype has only a few counts. This chain connects TRBV7-3 to TRBJ2-1; 8 nucleotides match TRBD1. J was trimmed by 0 bases and V by 6 bases; bases with no gene match: 4. The CDR3 consists of 15 residues. CDR1 is SGHTA and CDR2 is FQGTGA in the germline V gene. For the CDR3, the DNA is TGTGCCAGCAGGTTCGACAGGGGCTCCTACAATGAGCAGTTCTTC. Translation gives CASRFDRGSYNEQFF. The full variable domain, its missing parts supplied by reference TRBV7-3 and TRBJ2-1, is GAGVSQTPSNKVTEKGKYVELRCDPISGHTALYWYRQSLGQGPEFLIYFQGTGAADDSGLPNDRFFAVRPEGSVSTLKIQRTERGDSAVYLCASRFDRGSYNEQFFGPGTRLTVL.

The chain joins TRBV20-1 to TRBJ2-1, with TRBD2 matching 7 bases. J lost 4 bases, V lost 4 bases, and 4 bases had no gene match. Germline CDR1 DFQATT, CDR2 SNEGSKA (reference sequence). The CDR3 is made up of 13 amino acids. The CDR3 DNA is TGCAGTGCTATGGGAGGGCTATACAATGAGCAGTTCTTC. Its translation is CSAMGGLYNEQFF.

The rearrangement joins TRBV5-1 to TRBJ2-2; no clear D. V was shortened by 1 base and J by 3 bases, with 7 bases between the two germline ends. Germline values: CDR1 SGHRS, CDR2 YFSETQ. The CDR3 runs to 14 residues. CDR3 protein: CASSLTDYTGELFF. In DNA, the CDR3 is TGCGCCAGCAGCTTGACAGACTACACCGGGGAGCTGTTTTTT.

This clonotype was found a few times. This chain uses TRBV18 with TRBJ2-1; 11 bases fit TRBD1. V trimming: 6 bases; J trimming: 5 bases; junction bases outside the gene matches: 0. The length of the CDR3 is 13 residues. Germline CDR1 reads KGHSH; CDR2 reads LQKENI. The CDR3 DNA sequence: TGTGCCAGCTCGGGACAGGGGGACAATGAGCAGTTCTTC. Amino acids: CASSGQGDNEQFF.

V usage is TRBV10-3 and J usage is TRBJ1-4; tentative D call: TRBD1 (5 bases). Germline V gene sequence: CDR1 ENHRY, CDR2 SYGVKD. With 6 bases removed from V and 5 bases from J, the gap between germline ends came to 10 bases. There are 13 residues in the CDR3. For the CDR3, the DNA is TGTGCCATCAGGGGGGTATTAAATGAAAAACTGTTTTTT. Protein product: CAIRGVLNEKLFF.

This clonotype came up a few times. V and J are TRBV5-1 and TRBJ1-5; the D gene is possibly TRBD1 (6 bases). V was pared by 4 bases and J by 7 bases, with 15 bases between. The germline V gene encodes CDR1 SGHRS and CDR2 YFSETQ. The CDR3 has 14 residues. The CDR3 sequence is CASSDGGYLQPQHF. The CDR3 nucleotides are TGCGCCAGCAGCGATGGGGGCTATTTGCAGCCCCAGCATTTT. The full variable domain, in which reference TRBV5-1 and TRBJ1-5 provide the parts outside the CDR3, is KAGVTQTPRYLIKTRGQQVTLSCSPISGHRSVSWYQQTPGQGLQFLFEYFSETQRNKGNFPGRFSGRQFSNSRSEMNVSTLELGDSALYLCASSDGGYLQPQHFGDGTRLSIL.

The chain couples TRBV7-6 to TRBJ1-1, with 9 bases matching TRBD1. Germline V lookup: CDR1 SGHVS, CDR2 FNYEAQ. The CDR3 runs to 16 residues. The V and J ends lost 4 bases and 1 base, in that order; junction bases with no gene match: 7. DNA for the CDR3: TGTGCCAGCAGCTCCGCCGGGACAGGGACGAACACTGAAGCTTTCTTT. Its protein is CASSSAGTGTNTEAFF.

A few counts support this clonotype. The chain links TRBV12-3 or TRBV12-4 to TRBJ2-7, with D perhaps matching TRBD1 or TRBD2 (5 bases each). The V end was cut by 3 bases, the J end by 7 bases, with 16 bases between. CDR3 size: 14 residues. The CDR3: CASSFLKPEGEQYF. The CDR3 bases are TGTGCCAGCAGTTTCCTGAAGCCTGAGGGGGAGCAGTACTTC.

The chain uses TRBV5-1 and TRBJ2-7; 9 bases are a match to TRBD1. Germline assignment: CDR1 SGHRS and CDR2 YFSETQ. The CDR3 runs 15 residues. J was trimmed by 2 bases and V by 4 bases; bases with no gene match: 7. CDR3 coding DNA: TGCGCCAGCAGCCCTACAGGGGGCACGACCTACGAGCAGTACTTC. Translating it yields CASSPTGGTTYEQYF. Complete variable domain (other parts from reference TRBV5-1 and TRBJ2-7): KAGVTQTPRYLIKTRGQQVTLSCSPISGHRSVSWYQQTPGQGLQFLFEYFSETQRNKGNFPGRFSGRQFSNSRSEMNVSTLELGDSALYLCASSPTGGTTYEQYFGPGTRLTVT.

This clonotype was seen more than once but under ten times. This chain links TRBV7-2 with TRBJ2-5; D uncertain. V was shortened by 4 bases and J by 5 bases, with 14 bases between the two germline ends. This CDR3 has 14 amino acids. CDR1 and CDR2 from the germline V gene are SGHTA and FQGNSA. Here the CDR3 reads CASSSTYTVETQYF. CDR3 nucleotides: TGTGCCAGCAGCTCAACCTACACGGTGGAGACCCAGTACTTC.